This TCR beta chain was found in a study of T cells in Graves' hyperthyroidism and ophthalmopathy. This clonotype occurred many times. Germline CDR1 reads DFQATT; CDR2 reads SNEGSKA (reference sequence). Trimming left V 0 bases short and J 8 bases short, with 14 bases between. The CDR3 sequence is 14 residues long. TCR beta CDR3 sequences were amplified from RNA transcripts. Carried out on the TCR CDR3, a first-round RT-PCR used the HTBI primer set. TCRdb independently ran MiXCR on the multiplex PCR reads; one entry per CDR3 protein. Of hundreds of thousands of distinct CDR3 sequences listed, roughly a third are singletons.

Sequencing input: blood. This chain connects TRBV20-1 to TRBJ1-3, with D possibly TRBD1 on 6 matching bases. The sequence derives from a woman aged 40 to 49 with Graves' hyperthyroidism. The CDR3 spells CSARDTTGLDTIYF. CDR3 nucleotides: TGCAGTGCTAGAGATACGACAGGCCTGGACACCATATATTTT.